This T cell receptor beta chain was documented in a study of blood T cell repertoires in COVID-19. At the level of the study: The samples span acute and convalescent COVID-19 from the United States, Italy and Spain. Nucleic acid was either cDNA or gDNA, and it came from T cells, B-cell-depleted T cells, or PBMCs.

Per the original data handling: Amplification of reference gene primers was used by the study to estimate nucleated cell counts. Generated by immunoSEQ multiplex PCR, the TCRdb table keeps only in-frame clones and is missing some. That table gives V, J and clone size, and the DNA gave D and trimming. The sample carries 95,000 to 150,000 clones, more than 70% recorded once. The CDR3 runs to 15 residues. The germline gives CDR1 SEHNR, CDR2 FQNEAQ (reference sequence). The J segment lost 2 bases and the V segment lost 4 bases, leaving 4 bases of the junction unmatched. The clonotype was recovered from a human donor in a cohort sampled during active COVID-19. This chain uses TRBV7-9 with TRBJ1-4, with 7 bases identical to TRBD1. Material: peripheral blood. CDR3 loop: CASSSDRATNEKLFF. In DNA, the CDR3 is TGTGCCAGCAGCTCCGACAGGGCCACTAATGAAAAACTGTTTTTT.